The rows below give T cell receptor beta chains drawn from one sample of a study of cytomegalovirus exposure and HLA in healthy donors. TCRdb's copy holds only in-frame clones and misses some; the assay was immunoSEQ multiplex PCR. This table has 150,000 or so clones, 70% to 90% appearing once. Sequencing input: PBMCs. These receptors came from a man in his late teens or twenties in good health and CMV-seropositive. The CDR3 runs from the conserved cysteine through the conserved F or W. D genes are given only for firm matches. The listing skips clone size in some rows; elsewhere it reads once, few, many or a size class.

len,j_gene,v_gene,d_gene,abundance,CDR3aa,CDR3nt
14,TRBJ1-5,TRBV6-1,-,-,CASHDGGRNQPQHF,TGTGCCAGCCACGACGGGGGGCGCAATCAGCCCCAGCATTTT
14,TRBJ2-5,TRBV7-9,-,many,CASTLGGSQETQYF,TGTGCCAGCACCTTGGGGGGATCGCAAGAGACCCAGTACTTC
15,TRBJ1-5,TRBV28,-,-,CASRATGRVMEPQHF,TGTGCCAGCAGGGCTACAGGGAGGGTCATGGAGCCCCAGCATTTT
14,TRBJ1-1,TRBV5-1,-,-,CASSLPGQFTEAFF,TGCGCCAGCAGCCTTCCAGGACAGTTTACTGAAGCTTTCTTT
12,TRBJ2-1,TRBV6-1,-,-,CASSGQFNEQFF,TGTGCCAGCAGTGGGCAGTTCAATGAGCAGTTCTTC
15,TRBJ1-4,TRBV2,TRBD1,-,CASSETQTGNEKLFF,TGTGCCAGCAGTGAAACCCAGACAGGGAATGAAAAACTGTTTTTT
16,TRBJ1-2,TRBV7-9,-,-,CSSSSSRRAGDYGYTF,TGTTCCAGCAGCTCCTCCCGCCGGGCAGGGGACTATGGCTACACCTTC
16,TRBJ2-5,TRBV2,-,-,CASSDVVYRAQETQYF,TGTGCCAGCAGTGATGTTGTCTACAGGGCGCAAGAGACCCAGTACTTC
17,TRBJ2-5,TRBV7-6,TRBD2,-,CASKIAEAGGPHETQYF,TGTGCCAGCAAGATCGCGGAGGCGGGGGGGCCCCATGAGACCCAGTACTTC
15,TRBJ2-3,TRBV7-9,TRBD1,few,CASSQDRGGSDTQYF,TGTGCCAGCAGCCAAGATCGAGGGGGCTCAGATACGCAGTATTTT
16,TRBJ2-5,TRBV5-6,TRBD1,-,CASSPVWTGGYETQYF,TGTGCCAGCAGCCCCGTATGGACAGGGGGCTATGAGACCCAGTACTTC
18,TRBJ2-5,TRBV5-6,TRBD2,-,CASSPRLAGGPTEETQYF,TGTGCCAGCAGCCCCAGACTAGCGGGGGGGCCGACCGAAGAGACCCAGTACTTC
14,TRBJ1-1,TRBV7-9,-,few,CASSFQGSDTEAFF,TGTGCCAGCAGCTTTCAGGGGTCGGACACTGAAGCTTTCTTT
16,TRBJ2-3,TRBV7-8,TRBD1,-,CASSIGTGQRPDTQYF,TGTGCCAGCAGCATAGGGACAGGACAACGTCCAGATACGCAGTATTTT
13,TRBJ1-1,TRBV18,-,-,CASSPVGGTEAFF,TGTGCCAGCTCACCAGTCGGGGGGACTGAAGCTTTCTTT
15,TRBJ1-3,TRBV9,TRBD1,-,CASSVEPQGANTIYF,TGTGCCAGCAGCGTAGAACCCCAGGGGGCAAACACCATATATTTT
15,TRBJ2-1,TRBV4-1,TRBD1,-,CASSLTGQGYNEQFF,TGCGCCAGCAGCCTAACGGGACAGGGTTACAATGAGCAGTTCTTC
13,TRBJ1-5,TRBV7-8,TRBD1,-,CASSDRENQPQHF,TGTGCCAGCAGCGACAGGGAGAATCAGCCCCAGCATTTT
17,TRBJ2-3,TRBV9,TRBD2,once,CASSLSLSGGPWDTQYF,TGTGCCAGCAGCCTATCCTTATCGGGGGGGCCATGGGATACGCAGTATTTT
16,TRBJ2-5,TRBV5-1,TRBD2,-,CASSPRLAGFGETQYF,TGCGCCAGCAGCCCAAGACTAGCGGGGTTTGGAGAGACCCAGTACTTC
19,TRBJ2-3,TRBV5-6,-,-,CASSLGKGGGVFFTDTQYF,TGTGCCAGCAGCTTGGGCAAGGGCGGGGGCGTTTTTTTCACAGATACGCAGTATTTT
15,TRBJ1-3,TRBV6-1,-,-,CASSESQAFGNTIYF,TGTGCCAGCAGTGAATCCCAGGCCTTCGGAAACACCATATATTTT
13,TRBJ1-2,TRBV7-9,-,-,CASSLSQYYGYTF,TGTGCCAGCAGCTTGTCACAGTACTATGGCTACACCTTC
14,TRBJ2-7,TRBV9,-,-,CASSVDSGHGEQYF,TGTGCCAGCAGCGTAGATTCGGGTCACGGCGAGCAGTACTTC
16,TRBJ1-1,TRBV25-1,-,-,CASSRGPGVMNTEAFF,TGTGCCAGCAGCCGGGGCCCAGGGGTCATGAACACTGAAGCTTTCTTT
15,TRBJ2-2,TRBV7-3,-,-,CASSSKRTNTGELFF,TGTGCCAGCAGCTCCAAGCGAACGAACACCGGGGAGCTGTTTTTT
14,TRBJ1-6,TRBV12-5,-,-,CASGETASNSPLHF,TGTGCTAGTGGGGAGACAGCGTCTAATTCACCCCTCCACTTT
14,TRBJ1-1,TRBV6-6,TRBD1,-,CASTGTASHPEAFF,TGTGCCAGCACCGGGACAGCTTCCCACCCTGAAGCTTTCTTT
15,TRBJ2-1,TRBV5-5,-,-,CASSPQWGGRNEQFF,TGTGCCAGCAGCCCCCAGTGGGGGGGGCGCAATGAGCAGTTCTTC
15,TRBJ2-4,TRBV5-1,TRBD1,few,CASSSTQGAGSIQYF,TGCGCCAGCAGCTCAACCCAGGGGGCTGGAAGCATTCAGTACTTC
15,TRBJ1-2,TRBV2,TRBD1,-,CASTHWGQGDYGYTF,TGTGCCAGCACCCACTGGGGACAGGGCGACTATGGCTACACCTTC
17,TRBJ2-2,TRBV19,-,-,CASSIENRGGRSGELFF,TGTGCCAGTAGTATAGAAAACAGGGGGGGAAGGTCCGGGGAGCTGTTTTTT
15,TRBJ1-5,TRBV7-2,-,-,CASSSGGGLGQPQHF,TGTGCCAGCAGCTCTGGGGGGGGGCTGGGTCAGCCCCAGCATTTT
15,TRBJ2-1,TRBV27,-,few,CASIYQRGRIDEQFF,TGTGCCAGCATCTATCAGCGAGGAAGGATCGATGAGCAGTTCTTC
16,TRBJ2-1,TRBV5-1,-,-,CASSLVPGWEHNEQFF,TGCGCCAGCAGCTTGGTTCCAGGGTGGGAACACAATGAGCAGTTCTTC
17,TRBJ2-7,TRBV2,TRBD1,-,CASSEVSRGTGIDEQYF,TGTGCCAGCAGTGAAGTGAGTAGAGGGACAGGGATTGACGAGCAGTACTTC
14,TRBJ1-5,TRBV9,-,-,CASSVEVGDQPQHF,TGTGCCAGCAGCGTAGAGGTCGGGGATCAGCCCCAGCATTTT
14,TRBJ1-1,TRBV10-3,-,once,CAISYREGGTEAFF,TGTGCCATCAGTTACAGGGAGGGGGGCACTGAAGCTTTCTTT
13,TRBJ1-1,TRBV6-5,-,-,CASSPGTGLNAFF,TGTGCCAGCAGTCCCGGGACTGGGCTGAATGCTTTCTTT
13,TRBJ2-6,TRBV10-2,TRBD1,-,CASRRQGLNVLTF,TGCGCCAGCCGGAGACAGGGCCTGAACGTCCTGACTTTC
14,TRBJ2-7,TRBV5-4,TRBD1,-,CASSSSTGTYEQYF,TGTGCCAGCAGCTCATCGACAGGGACCTACGAGCAGTACTTC
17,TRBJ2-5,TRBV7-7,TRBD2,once,CARTGGLAGGPQETQYF,TGTGCCAGAACTGGGGGTTTAGCGGGGGGCCCACAAGAGACCCAGTACTTC
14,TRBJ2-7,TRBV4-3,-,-,CASSLATGTYEQYF,TGCGCCAGCAGCCTGGCGACGGGGACCTACGAGCAGTACTTC
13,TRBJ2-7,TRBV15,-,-,CATSRGGSYEQYF,TGTGCCACCAGCAGGGGAGGCTCCTACGAGCAGTACTTC
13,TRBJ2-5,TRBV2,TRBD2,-,CASNPGLAETQYF,TGTGCCAGCAACCCGGGACTAGCGGAGACCCAGTACTTC
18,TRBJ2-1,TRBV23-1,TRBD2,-,CASSHPTPGTRVYNEQFF,TGCGCCAGCAGTCACCCAACCCCGGGGACTAGGGTATACAATGAGCAGTTCTTC
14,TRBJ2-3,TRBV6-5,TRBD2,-,CASRIETRGYTQYF,TGTGCCAGCAGGATTGAGACGCGGGGGTATACGCAGTATTTT
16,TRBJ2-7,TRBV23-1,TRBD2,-,CASSLLPGGMPYEQYF,TGCGCCAGCAGCCTCCTTCCGGGGGGGATGCCCTACGAGCAGTACTTC
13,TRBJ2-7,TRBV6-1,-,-,CASSEHRDYEQYF,TGTGCCAGCAGTGAGCACAGGGACTACGAGCAGTACTTC
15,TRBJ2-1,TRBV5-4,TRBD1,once,CASSSTGQAYNEQFF,TGTGCCAGCAGCTCAACGGGACAGGCCTACAATGAGCAGTTCTTC
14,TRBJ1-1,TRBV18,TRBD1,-,CASSPGQEYTEAFF,TGTGCCAGCTCCCCGGGACAGGAGTACACTGAAGCTTTCTTT
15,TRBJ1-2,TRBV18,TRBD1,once,CASSQGTGVNYGYTF,TGTGCCAGCTCACAAGGGACAGGGGTTAACTATGGCTACACCTTC